The rows below give T cell receptor beta chains drawn from one sample of a study of breast tumors, draining lymph nodes, adjacent tissues. TCRdb processed the multiplex PCR reads anew with MiXCR; each CDR3 protein has one entry. Among over 100,000 distinct CDR3 sequences listed, about a fifth were seen once. The sample comprised axillary lymph node tissue. The receptors were gathered from a female donor with breast cancer. Some clones in this sample may be carry-over from other donors' samples. The CDR3 runs from the conserved cysteine through the conserved F or W. D genes are given only for firm matches. Only part of the rows carry a size: once, few, many, or a class if the clone is expanded.

size	V	D	J	DNA	CDR3
many	TRBV6-1	TRBD1	TRBJ2-7	TGTGCCAGCAGTGACTGGGACAGAAATTACGAGCAGTACTTC	CASSDWDRNYEQYF
many	TRBV24-1	NA	TRBJ2-1	TGTGCCACCAGCCTCTCCGAGGTAGGGAGCAATGAGCAGTTCTTC	CATSLSEVGSNEQFF
many	TRBV28	TRBD1	TRBJ2-7	TGTGCCAGCGGAAAGAACAGGGGCCCCTACGAGCAGTACTTC	CASGKNRGPYEQYF
many	TRBV6-5	NA	TRBJ2-7	TGTGCCAGCAGGAACTCCGGGGGCTCGGGGTACGAGCAGTACTTC	CASRNSGGSGYEQYF
many	TRBV24-1	TRBD2	TRBJ2-7	TGTGCCACCAGTGACACGACTAGCGGACCCCCCTACGAGCAGTACTTC	CATSDTTSGPPYEQYF
NA	TRBV19	NA	TRBJ2-1	TGTGCCAGTAGTATTAGGGCCCAACGGTATGAGCAGTTCTTC	CASSIRAQRYEQFF
many	TRBV20-1	TRBD2	TRBJ2-1	TGCAGTGCTACGGGGACTAGCGGGAGTGGTGAGCAGTTCTTC	CSATGTSGSGEQFF
many	TRBV27	NA	TRBJ2-1	TGTGCCAGCACCGCCACAGGGAGAGGGCACAATGAGCAGTTCTTC	CASTATGRGHNEQFF
many	TRBV5-1	NA	TRBJ1-3	TGCGCCAGCAGCTTCAGGGGCTTCGGCTCTGGAAACACCATATATTTT	CASSFRGFGSGNTIYF
many	TRBV12-3/TRBV12-4	TRBD2	TRBJ2-7	TGTGCCAGCAGTCCGGGACTAGCGGGAGACGAGCAGTACTTC	CASSPGLAGDEQYF
many	TRBV6-2/TRBV6-3	NA	TRBJ2-3	TGTGCCAGCAGTTATTTAGCGGCTAGCACAGATACGCAGTATTTT	CASSYLAASTDTQYF
NA	TRBV30	NA	TRBJ1-5	TGTGCCTGGAGTGAACAGGGAGTTTGGGGTCAGCTCCAGCATTTT	CAWSEQGVWGQLQHF
many	TRBV29-1	TRBD2	TRBJ2-3	TGCAGCGTTGACGGCGGGAGATCCACAGATACGCAGTATTTT	CSVDGGRSTDTQYF
many	TRBV10-1	NA	TRBJ2-2	TGCGCCAGCGGGGGACGTGGGAACACCGGGGAGCTGTTTTTT	CASGGRGNTGELFF
many	TRBV20-1	TRBD2	TRBJ2-5	TGCAGTGCTAGTGACGGGAGGCTTACCAGGGAGACCCAGTACTTC	CSASDGRLTRETQYF
many	TRBV7-9	TRBD1	TRBJ2-5	TGTGCCAGCAGCCCCGGGACAGGGTTAGAAGAGACCCAGTACTTC	CASSPGTGLEETQYF
many	TRBV5-1	TRBD2	TRBJ2-1	TGCGCCAGCAGCTTAGCGACTAGCGGGAGGGCCAATGAGCAGTTCTTC	CASSLATSGRANEQFF
NA	TRBV12-3/TRBV12-4	NA	TRBJ1-1	TGTGCCAGCAGTCTGGCCCAGCCGGGGGCTGAAGCTTTCTTT	CASSLAQPGAEAFF
many	TRBV5-4	NA	TRBJ2-2	TGTGCCAGCAGCTTGGCCGGGGTGGGCACCGGGGAGCTGTTTTTT	CASSLAGVGTGELFF
many	TRBV24-1	TRBD1	TRBJ1-5	TGTGCCACCGGGACAGGTCCCGCATGGGCCCAGCATTTT	CATGTGPAWAQHF
few	TRBV28	NA	TRBJ1-5	TGTGCCAGCAGTTTAAGGGGATATAGCAATCAGCCCCAGCATTTT	CASSLRGYSNQPQHF
many	TRBV7-2	NA	TRBJ1-6	TGTGCCAGCAGCGTGCGAGGGAACTATAATTCACCCCTCCACTTT	CASSVRGNYNSPLHF